Sequencing of this TCR beta chain was carried out in a study of blood T cells in healthy people across ages. Through a sample-barcoded 5' primer and a J-beta primer mix, a second PCR was run for about 6 to 11 cycles. TCRdb ran MiXCR on the 5' RACE reads and lists one entry per CDR3 protein. The table shows about 1 million distinct CDR3 sequences, with more than 35% occurring only once. Concerning this clonotype itself: Sequence at one end of the junction differs from germline and may be a read error.

The CDR3 runs 13 residues. Germline V gene lookup returns CDR1 SQVTM and CDR2 ANQGSEA. The chain recombines TRBV29-1 with TRBJ1-1, with D possibly being TRBD1 (6 bases). This sequence originates from a woman aged 55-69 years in good health. Sequencing input: blood. The CDR3 sequence is CSATTGFATEAFF. CDR3 nucleotides: TGCAGCGCTACAACAGGGTTTGCCACTGAAGCTTTTTTT.